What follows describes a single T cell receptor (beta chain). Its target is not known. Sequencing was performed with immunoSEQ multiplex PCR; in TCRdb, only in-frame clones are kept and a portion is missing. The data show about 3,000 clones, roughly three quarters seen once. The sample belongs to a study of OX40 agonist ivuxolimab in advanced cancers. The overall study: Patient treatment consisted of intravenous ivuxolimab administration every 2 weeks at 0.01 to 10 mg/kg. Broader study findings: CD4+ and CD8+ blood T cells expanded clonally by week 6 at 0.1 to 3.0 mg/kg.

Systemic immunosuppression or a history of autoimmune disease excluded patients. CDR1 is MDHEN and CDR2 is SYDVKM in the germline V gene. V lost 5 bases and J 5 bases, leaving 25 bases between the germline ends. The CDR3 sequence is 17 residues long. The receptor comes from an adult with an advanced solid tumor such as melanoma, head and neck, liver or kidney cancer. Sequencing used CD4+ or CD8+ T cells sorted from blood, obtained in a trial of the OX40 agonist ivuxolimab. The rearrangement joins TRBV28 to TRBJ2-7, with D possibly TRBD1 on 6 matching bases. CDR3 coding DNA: TGTGCCAGCAGTAACCCCGACAGGATCACGGATAAGAACGAGCAGTACTTC. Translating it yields CASSNPDRITDKNEQYF.